Each of the 25 T cell receptor beta chains below was sequenced from the same sample in a study of sequential checkpoint blockade in melanoma (dated by TCRdb to 2018 to 2020). This specimen's treatment or condition label, per the study, means: randomized to nivolumab then ipilimumab (arm A) or the reverse (arm B). The library was prepared using the immunoSEQ multiplex PCR assay. TCRdb provides this immuneACCESS table in a form limited to in-frame rearrangements. Some clones are lacking; in checked studies, under half of them reflect an unresolved V gene, and why the rest are absent is not known. The sample yields 550 to 900 clones; under 20% were counted once. The ten most abundant clones make up around 21% of the sample. The sequenced sample was tumor tissue (inferred from file names), obtained from a patient given nivolumab and ipilimumab in sequence. These receptor sequences come from a human donor with melanoma.

This clone has just a few counts. The chain couples TRBV14 to TRBJ1-1; D is unresolved. Looked up from germline, CDR1 is SGHDN and CDR2 is FVKESK. CDR3 length: 14 residues. Trimming pared 4 bases from V and 11 bases from J, leaving 20 bases between. CDR3 nucleotides: TGTGCCAGCAGCCTCCCCCCCCTCGCGCCCTCCGCTTTCTTT. Translated, it gives CASSLPPLAPSAFF.

By frequency in the sample, this clone is medium-sized. The rearrangement joins TRBV11-3 to TRBJ2-7; 8 bases agree with TRBD1. The CDR3 is made up of 16 amino acids. Germline CDR1 SGHNT, CDR2 YENEEA. V lost 5 bases to trimming and J lost 7 bases; unmatched junction nucleotides: 16. CDR3 protein: CASSPRTGTDRWEQYF. CDR3 in DNA: TGTGCCAGCAGCCCACGGACAGGGACTGACAGATGGGAGCAGTACTTC.

The gene calls are TRBV18 and TRBJ1-6, with a possible D match to TRBD1 (5 bases). Trimming pared 3 bases from V and 9 bases from J, leaving 18 bases between. Looked up from germline, CDR1 is KGHSH and CDR2 is LQKENI. The CDR3 has 16 amino acids. The CDR3: CASSPRDSVLSSPLHF. CDR3 DNA: TGTGCCAGCTCACCCCGAGACAGTGTCCTTTCTTCACCCCTCCACTTT.

The table lists this clone with a few counts. The chain couples TRBV14 to TRBJ1-4; D gene ambiguous. The CDR3 runs 15 residues. V was clipped by 0 bases and J by 4 bases, with 9 bases between them. Looked up from germline, CDR1 is SGHDN and CDR2 is FVKESK. CDR3 in amino acids: CASSQEGYFNEKLFF. The CDR3 region has the DNA TGTGCCAGCAGCCAAGAGGGATATTTTAATGAAAAACTGTTTTTT.

This clone is deemed medium-sized. CDR3 sequence reads: CASNNWARGYGYTF. CDR3 bases: TGTGCCAGCAACAACTGGGCAAGGGGCTATGGCTACACCTTC. The chain has TRBV11-3 and TRBJ1-2; D possibly corresponds to TRBD1 (5 bases). Germline CDR1 reads SGHNT; CDR2 reads YENEEA. There are 14 residues in the CDR3. V was shortened by 7 bases and J by 4 bases, with 16 bases between the two germline ends.

The chain uses TRBV29-1 and TRBJ1-2; 9 bases map to TRBD1. The CDR3 loop spans 16 amino acids. J lost 4 bases, V lost 3 bases, and 12 bases had no gene match. Germline loops: CDR1 SQVTM, CDR2 ANQGSEA. In nucleotides, the CDR3 is TGCAGCGTTGACTGGGGACAGGGATACTACAGCTATGGCTACACCTTC. It encodes CSVDWGQGYYSYGYTF.

Sample share makes this clone medium-sized. The rearrangement uses TRBV11-3 and TRBJ2-7, with D perhaps TRBD1 or TRBD2 (5 bases each). From germline, CDR1 is SGHNT and CDR2 YENEEA. The CDR3 sequence is 14 residues long. Trimming took off 6 bases at V and 7 bases at J, with 19 bases between the two ends. CDR3 loop: CASSDGTVTGEQYF. The CDR3 DNA follows: TGTGCCAGCAGTGACGGGACGGTTACGGGGGAGCAGTACTTC. Based on the CDR3 plus reference TRBV11-3 and TRBJ2-7, the full variable domain is EAGVVQSPRYKIIEKKQPVAFWCNPISGHNTLYWYLQNLGQGPELLIRYENEEAVDDSQLPKDRFSAERLKGVDSTLKIQPAELGDSAVYLCASSDGTVTGEQYFGPGTRLTVT.

Within the sample, this clone is large (0.1 to 1%). This chain uses TRBV6-8 with TRBJ2-2; D possibly corresponds to TRBD2 (6 bases). The V end lost 10 bases, the J end lost 4 bases, and 16 bases lay between the germline ends. Looked up from germline, CDR1 is MNHGY and CDR2 is SAAAGT. This CDR3 region has 14 residues. CDR3 amino acids: CAIRDPGGTGELFF. In DNA form, the CDR3 reads TGTGCCATCCGGGACCCCGGGGGCACCGGGGAGCTGTTTTTT.

The chain combines TRBV19 with TRBJ2-1; weak D call: TRBD2 (7 bases). CDR1 LNHDA and CDR2 SQIVND come from the germline V gene (reference sequence). CDR3 size: 16 residues. With 5 bases removed from V and 4 bases from J, the gap between germline ends came to 18 bases. In DNA form, the CDR3 reads TGTGCCAGTAGTTTTAAGAGGGGGGGCCTATACAATGAGCAGTTCTTC. Translation gives CASSFKRGGLYNEQFF.

Sample share makes this clone medium-sized. The V gene is TRBV11-3, the J gene TRBJ2-7; D remains ambiguous. Germline V gene data show CDR1 as SGHNT and CDR2 as YENEEA. The CDR3 length is 14 residues. The germline V and J ends were trimmed by 6 bases and 0 bases, with 12 bases remaining between them. This CDR3 is CASSLRANSYEQYF. CDR3 coding DNA: TGTGCCAGCAGTCTAAGGGCTAACTCCTACGAGCAGTACTTC. Using reference TRBV11-3 and TRBJ2-7 for the parts outside the CDR3, the full variable domain is EAGVVQSPRYKIIEKKQPVAFWCNPISGHNTLYWYLQNLGQGPELLIRYENEEAVDDSQLPKDRFSAERLKGVDSTLKIQPAELGDSAVYLCASSLRANSYEQYFGPGTRLTVT.

This clone is labeled as large (0.1 to 1%). The chain combines TRBV30 with TRBJ1-6; D remains unclear. V lost 2 bases and J 4 bases, leaving 12 bases between the germline ends. From germline, CDR1 is GTSNPN and CDR2 SVGIG (reference sequence). There are 15 residues in the CDR3. CDR3 residues: CAWSRSVEYNSPLHF. The CDR3 region has the DNA TGTGCCTGGAGTAGGAGTGTAGAATATAATTCACCCCTCCACTTT.

CDR3 coding DNA: TGCGCCAGCAGCTTGAAGGACAGCCGCGGTTCACCCCTCCACTTT. Translated, it gives CASSLKDSRGSPLHF. The gene calls are TRBV5-1 and TRBJ1-6; D is perhaps TRBD1 (6 bases). Germline V gene lookup returns CDR1 SGHRS and CDR2 YFSETQ. This CDR3 has 15 amino acids. Trimming cost V 1 base and J 9 bases, with 14 bases left between them.

The chain carries TRBV6-8 and TRBJ2-5; TRBD2 matches 8 bases. CDR3 length: 16 residues. J gave up 1 base and V 6 bases, and 10 bases lay outside the gene matches. Germline assignment: CDR1 MNHGY and CDR2 SAAAGT. The DNA for the CDR3 is TGTGCCAGCAGACACCCTCGGACTAGCCCCCAAGAGACCCAGTACTTC. Protein: CASRHPRTSPQETQYF.

This clone was observed a handful of times. This chain links TRBV11-3 with TRBJ1-3; 7 positions match TRBD1. The CDR3 is made up of 15 amino acids. The V gene end was trimmed by 5 bases and the J gene end by 0 bases; junction bases not matched to a gene: 4. Germline loops: CDR1 SGHNT, CDR2 YENEEA. CDR3 region: CASSPQGTSGNTIYF. CDR3 bases: TGTGCCAGCAGCCCACAGGGGACCTCTGGAAACACCATATATTTT.

The chain carries TRBV6-8 and TRBJ1-5, with D hard to call. The V and J ends lost 0 bases and 5 bases respectively, with 8 bases between them. The CDR3 is 14 residues long. In germline, CDR1 is MNHGY, CDR2 SAAAGT. The CDR3 spells CASSYSGGYQPQHF. The CDR3 nucleotides are TGTGCCAGCAGTTACTCAGGAGGGTATCAGCCCCAGCATTTT.

The chain is built from TRBV25-1 and TRBJ1-4; 10 nucleotides agree with TRBD1. The CDR3 is 16 amino acids. V shed 3 bases and J 7 bases; nucleotides not matched to a gene: 8. CDR1 is MGHDK, CDR2 SYGVNS, per germline. The CDR3 sequence: CASSDRDRGRSEKLFF. The CDR3 coding sequence is TGTGCCAGCAGTGACCGGGACAGGGGCAGGAGTGAAAAACTGTTTTTT.

V is TRBV19 and J is TRBJ2-1, with D possibly matching TRBD2 (7 bases). The CDR3 loop spans 13 amino acids. V lost 5 bases, J lost 9 bases, and 14 bases lay in between. The germline V gene encodes CDR1 LNHDA and CDR2 SQIVND (reference sequence). The CDR3 DNA sequence: TGTGCCAGTAGTGTCGGGGGGCTTGTTGAGCAGTTCTTC. This gives the protein CASSVGGLVEQFF.

This rearrangement joins TRBV19 to TRBJ1-5; 7 bases map to TRBD1. This CDR3 spans 14 amino acids. Germline V lookup: CDR1 LNHDA, CDR2 SQIVND (reference sequence). The ends lost 5 bases at V and 6 bases at J; junction bases unmatched: 7. The CDR3 here is CASSGSGGGQPQHF. DNA for the CDR3: TGTGCCAGTAGTGGCTCAGGGGGAGGTCAGCCCCAGCATTTT.

This clone was observed a handful of times. The chain recombines TRBV9 with TRBJ2-7, with 9 bases fitting TRBD1. V gave up 4 bases and J gave up 2 bases; unmatched junction bases: 4. The CDR3 is made up of 14 amino acids. Germline CDR1 is SGDLS and CDR2 is YYNGEE. The CDR3 DNA reads as TGTGCCAGCAGCCCGAGGGACAGGGCCTACGAGCAGTACTTC. Its translation: CASSPRDRAYEQYF.

This clone is categorized as medium-sized. This chain connects TRBV11-3 to TRBJ2-5; TRBD2 aligns across 9 bases. V was clipped by 5 bases and J by 1 base; unmatched bases: 5. Germline values: CDR1 SGHNT, CDR2 YENEEA. The length of the CDR3 is 15 residues. The CDR3 region has the DNA TGTGCCAGCAGCCACATAGCGGGGGTCCAAGAGACCCAGTACTTC. Translated, it gives CASSHIAGVQETQYF.

The chain is built from TRBV28 and TRBJ2-7; 7 bases align to TRBD2. V lost 6 bases and J lost 5; bases outside the gene matches: 16. CDR1 is MDHEN and CDR2 is SYDVKM in the germline V gene. This CDR3 spans 16 amino acids. The CDR3 spells CASRMRDYRNNHEQYF. In DNA, the CDR3 is TGTGCCAGCAGGATGCGGGACTACCGAAATAATCACGAGCAGTACTTC.

In its sample, this clone ranks as medium-sized (0.01 to 0.1%). The CDR3 DNA reads as TGTGCCAGCAGCTTGGGGACCGGACAGGCCGGCTACACCTTC. It specifies CASSLGTGQAGYTF. V and J are TRBV11-3 and TRBJ1-2, with TRBD1 matching over 7 bases. Germline CDR1 SGHNT, CDR2 YENEEA. CDR3 size: 14 residues. Losses at the gene ends were 3 bases for V and 8 bases for J; bases not matched to a gene: 9.

In its sample, this clone ranks as medium-sized. J is TRBJ1-1 and V is TRBV9; 8 positions match TRBD1. CDR1 SGDLS and CDR2 YYNGEE come from the germline V gene. Trimming took 0 bases from V and 1 from J; bases not matched to a gene: 2. This CDR3 region has 15 residues. The CDR3 sequence: CASSVGTGSNTEAFF. The CDR3 nucleotides are TGTGCCAGCAGCGTAGGGACAGGGTCGAACACTGAAGCTTTCTTT.

Only a few counts were recorded for this clone. This sequence joins TRBV6-8 and TRBJ1-1, with D maybe TRBD1 (6 bases). Germline assignment: CDR1 MNHGY and CDR2 SAAAGT. The V end lost 0 bases, the J end lost 3 bases, and 11 bases lay between the germline ends. The CDR3 is 15 amino acids. The CDR3 is CASSYSPRGDTEAFF. For the CDR3, the DNA is TGTGCCAGCAGTTACTCCCCCAGGGGAGACACTGAAGCTTTCTTT.

This clone is categorized as large. This rearrangement joins TRBV6-8 to TRBJ2-1; D is uncertain. Trimming cost V 5 bases and J 4 bases, with 12 bases left between them. The CDR3 is made up of 14 amino acids. Per germline, CDR1 MNHGY and CDR2 SAAAGT. The CDR3: CASSTHGGYNEQFF. CDR3 DNA: TGTGCCAGCAGTACCCACGGTGGATACAATGAGCAGTTCTTC.